A single sample gave rise to the 30 T cell receptor beta chains below, sequenced in a study of blood T cell repertoires in COVID-19. Clones were read by immunoSEQ multiplex PCR, and TCRdb kept only the in-frame ones, dropping some. The sample yields some 160,000 clones, 80% to 85% seen once. Material for sequencing was peripheral blood. Receptors originate from a man between 70 and 80 years old with active or convalescent COVID-19.

About this clone: The same CDR3 can be traced to other DNA sequences in this sample. J is TRBJ2-3 and V is TRBV5-1; TRBD1 agrees at 7 bases. Germline lookup yields CDR1 SGHRS and CDR2 YFSETQ. CDR3 length: 14 residues. V trimming: 4 bases; J trimming: 1 base; junction bases outside the gene matches: 3. This chain's CDR3 is CASSRDRGTDTQYF. CDR3 sequence (DNA): TGCGCCAGCAGCCGAGACAGGGGCACAGATACGCAGTATTTT.

This chain uses TRBV7-9 with TRBJ1-4; D uncertain. The V end was cut by 1 base, the J end by 1 base, with 7 bases between. Germline lookup yields CDR1 SEHNR and CDR2 FQNEAQ (reference sequence). The CDR3 runs to 15 residues. This chain's CDR3 is CASSLGRLTNEKLFF. The DNA of the CDR3 is TGTGCCAGCAGCTTAGGCCGGTTAACTAATGAAAAACTGTTTTTT. The entire variable domain, with the rest obtained from reference TRBV7-9 and TRBJ1-4, is as follows: DTGVSQNPRHKITKRGQNVTFRCDPISEHNRLYWYRQTLGQGPEFLTYFQNEAQLEKSRLLSDRFSAERPKGSFSTLEIQRTEQGDSAMYLCASSLGRLTNEKLFFGSGTQLSVL.

As for this clone: Relative to the germline gene, one junction end is altered; a read error may explain this. This chain connects TRBV7-7 to TRBJ2-2; tentative D call: TRBD1 (8 bases). The CDR3 is 14 residues long. Germline CDR1 is SSHAT and CDR2 is FNYEAQ (reference sequence). CDR3 sequence reads: CASSPTGGAGELFF. The CDR3 DNA follows: TGTGCTAGCAGCCCCACAGGGGGGGCCGGGGAGCTGTTTTTT.

The rearrangement joins TRBV7-9 to TRBJ2-2; D perhaps matches TRBD1 (5 bases). The CDR3 spans 16 residues. The V and J ends lost 4 bases and 6 bases respectively, with 18 bases between them. The V gene's germline CDR1 is SEHNR and CDR2 FQNEAQ (reference sequence). In DNA form, the CDR3 reads TGTGCCAGCAGCTCGGACATACAAGGATTATCCGGGGAGCTGTTTTTT. Translated, it gives CASSSDIQGLSGELFF.

V is TRBV2 and J is TRBJ1-5, with 10 positions matching TRBD1. The CDR3 spans 16 residues. CDR1 SNHLY and CDR2 FYNNEI come from the germline V gene. V lost 6 bases and J lost 0; bases outside the gene matches: 5. CDR3 coding DNA: TGTGCCAGCAGGACAGGGGGCGCTTATAGCAATCAGCCCCAGCATTTT. This encodes CASRTGGAYSNQPQHF.

This chain uses TRBV2 with TRBJ2-6; D is unclear. The CDR3 length is 15 residues. The V gene lost 4 bases and the J gene lost 4 bases, with 11 bases spanning the gap. The V gene's germline CDR1 is SNHLY and CDR2 FYNNEI. CDR3 sequence (DNA): TGTGCCAGCAGTGCTGGGCCTGTCGGGGCCAACGTCCTGACTTTC. Protein sequence: CASSAGPVGANVLTF.

The gene calls are TRBV18 and TRBJ1-2, with D perhaps matching TRBD1 (5 bases). V lost 6 bases and J 2 bases, leaving 16 bases between the germline ends. Germline V CDR1 and CDR2: KGHSH, LQKENI. The length of the CDR3 is 15 residues. CDR3 DNA: TGTGCCAGCTCGGAGGGACTCTCAAGGAACTATGGCTACACCTTC. It translates to CASSEGLSRNYGYTF.

In this sample, this clone turned up a few times. V is TRBV5-8 and J is TRBJ1-1; perhaps TRBD1 as D (5 bases). The CDR3 sequence is 17 residues long. The germline V and J ends were trimmed by 6 bases and 5 bases, with 26 bases remaining between them. Per germline, CDR1 SGHTS and CDR2 YDEGEE. The CDR3 region has the DNA TGTGCCAGCATGCGTCAGGGAGGGCATTGGAGGAATACTGAAGCTTTCTTT. This codes for CASMRQGGHWRNTEAFF.

The rearrangement links TRBV28 to TRBJ1-5; TRBD1 might be the D (5 bases). The length of the CDR3 is 16 residues. The V gene lost 3 bases and the J gene lost 2 bases, with 14 bases spanning the gap. The germline V gene has CDR1 MDHEN and CDR2 SYDVKM. CDR3 DNA sequence: TGTGCCAGCAGTTTTGGGGGGGAGCCTGGCAATCAGCCCCAGCATTTT. This encodes CASSFGGEPGNQPQHF.

The genes are TRBV11-2 and TRBJ2-7, with 8 bases identical to TRBD2. CDR3 length: 17 amino acids. Unmatched junction bases numbered 9, after V lost 1 base and J lost 1 base. Germline lookup yields CDR1 SGHAT and CDR2 FQNNGV. CDR3 region: CASSLVIGGGRSYEQYF. For the CDR3, the DNA is TGTGCCAGCAGCTTAGTGATCGGGGGGGGAAGGTCCTACGAGCAGTACTTC.

The chain couples TRBV7-9 to TRBJ1-1; D gene ambiguous. The V and J ends lost 4 bases and 6 bases respectively, with 12 bases between them. CDR1 and CDR2 from the germline V gene are SEHNR and FQNEAQ (reference sequence). This CDR3 comprises 13 residues. CDR3 residues: CASSWALRPEAFF. CDR3 nucleotides: TGTGCCAGCAGCTGGGCCCTAAGACCTGAAGCTTTCTTT.

This clone turned up a few times. DNA of the CDR3: TGCGCCAGCAGCTTGGGGGACAGGACCCATGGCTACACCTTC. Translated: CASSLGDRTHGYTF. V gene TRBV5-1 combines with J gene TRBJ1-2; 8 nucleotides match TRBD1. The germline V gene encodes CDR1 SGHRS and CDR2 YFSETQ. The CDR3 totals 14 residues. After removal of 0 bases from V and 6 bases from J, the junction contained 4 bases not matched to a gene.

V is TRBV28 and J is TRBJ2-7; 11 positions match TRBD2. Germline V gives CDR1 MDHEN, CDR2 SYDVKM. The CDR3 covers 18 residues. The ends lost 5 bases at V and 6 bases at J; junction bases unmatched: 18. The chain's CDR3 is CASSPPGLSTSGRGEQYF. As DNA, the CDR3 is TGTGCCAGCAGTCCGCCTGGCCTTAGTACTAGCGGGAGAGGCGAGCAGTACTTC.

V gene TRBV7-9 combines with J gene TRBJ2-7; 9 bases match TRBD1. Trimming cost V 5 bases and J 1 base; bases outside gene matches: 9. The CDR3 is 16 residues long. Germline V CDR1 and CDR2: SEHNR, FQNEAQ (reference sequence). The CDR3: CASSHPADRGSYEQYF. CDR3 nucleotides: TGTGCCAGCAGCCACCCAGCGGACAGGGGTTCCTACGAGCAGTACTTC.

The chain joins TRBV27 to TRBJ2-7; 8 positions agree with TRBD1. CDR3 length equals 14 residues. V gave up 5 bases and J gave up 7 bases; unmatched junction bases: 10. Germline V gene data show CDR1 as MNHEY and CDR2 as SMNVEV (reference sequence). This CDR3 reads CASSPWTGTREQYF. CDR3 bases: TGTGCCAGCAGTCCTTGGACAGGGACGAGAGAGCAGTACTTC.

This clone was observed a single time. V usage is TRBV2 and J usage is TRBJ1-5; 9 bases are shared with TRBD1. From germline, CDR1 is SNHLY and CDR2 FYNNEI. The CDR3 is 15 amino acids. Germline trimming cut 4 bases from V and 3 bases from J; bases unmatched to any gene: 4. The CDR3 loop is CASSGDRVVNQPQHF. CDR3 sequence (DNA): TGTGCCAGCAGTGGGGACAGGGTAGTCAATCAGCCCCAGCATTTT.

This rearrangement joins TRBV5-4 to TRBJ2-1; TRBD2 aligns across 9 bases. The CDR3 has 13 residues. Germline V lookup: CDR1 SGHNT, CDR2 YYREEE (reference sequence). Unmatched junction bases numbered 4, after V lost 4 bases and J lost 8 bases. The CDR3 DNA sequence: TGTGCCAGCAGCCGACCTAGCGGGGATGAGCAGTTCTTC. It translates to CASSRPSGDEQFF.

The chain joins TRBV5-1 to TRBJ2-2; TRBD2 agrees at 10 bases. Germline CDR1 and CDR2: SGHRS and YFSETQ. The CDR3 length is 16 residues. Trimming at V came to 4 bases and at J to 5 bases, leaving 8 bases not matched to a gene. In nucleotides, the CDR3 is TGCGCCAGCAGCCCCAGCGGGAGGGCCGGGACCGGGGAGCTGTTTTTT. It is translated as CASSPSGRAGTGELFF.

This clone occurred many times. The junction departs from germline at one end; a sequencing error may be responsible. The genes are TRBV19 and TRBJ2-1; 8 bases align to TRBD2. The CDR3 contains 16 residues. From germline, CDR1 is LNHDA and CDR2 SQIVND (reference sequence). As DNA, the CDR3 is TGTGCCAGTAGTCTAGAGCGGGGGAGCTCCTACAATGAGCAGTTCTTC. This sequence encodes CASSLERGSSYNEQFF. Using reference TRBV19 and TRBJ2-1 for the parts outside the CDR3, the full variable domain is DGGITQSPKYLFRKEGQNVTLSCEQNLNHDAMYWYRQDPGQGLRLIYYSQIVNDFQKGDIAEGYSVSREKKESFPLTVTSAQKNPTAFYLCASSLERGSSYNEQFFGPGTRLTVL.

This clone was counted a single time. The V call is TRBV5-1, the J call TRBJ2-1; D possibly corresponds to TRBD1 (5 bases). This CDR3 is built from 15 residues. Trimming cost V 5 bases and J 1 base, with 13 bases left between them. CDR1 is SGHRS and CDR2 is YFSETQ in the germline V gene. The CDR3 sequence: CASREGAPSYNEQFF. For the CDR3, the DNA is TGCGCCAGCAGGGAAGGGGCGCCTTCCTACAATGAGCAGTTCTTC.

This clone was observed a few times. The chain uses TRBV27 and TRBJ2-1, with D uncertain. The germline V gene encodes CDR1 MNHEY and CDR2 SMNVEV (reference sequence). The V and J ends lost 0 bases and 2 bases respectively, with 8 bases between them. The CDR3 consists of 15 residues. CDR3 residues: CASSLSVAPYNEQFF. In DNA form, the CDR3 reads TGTGCCAGCAGTTTATCGGTAGCCCCCTACAATGAGCAGTTCTTC.

The V gene is TRBV29-1, the J gene TRBJ2-7; a possible D gene is TRBD1 (6 bases). V shed 4 bases and J shed 0 bases, with 13 bases lying between them. Germline V lookup: CDR1 SQVTM, CDR2 ANQGSEA. The CDR3 has 14 residues. This CDR3 reads CSVGNRGFSYEQYF. The CDR3 DNA reads TGCAGCGTTGGTAATAGGGGGTTCTCCTACGAGCAGTACTTC.

The genes are TRBV5-1 and TRBJ2-7; 9 nucleotides match TRBD1. The V segment lost 5 bases and the J segment 5 bases; nucleotides outside the gene matches: 14. The CDR3 is 16 amino acids. The V gene's germline CDR1 is SGHRS and CDR2 YFSETQ. The CDR3 nucleotides are TGCGCCAGCAGGAGGTTGGGGGACAGGGTTTTTGACGAGCAGTACTTC. This sequence encodes CASRRLGDRVFDEQYF.

The chain links TRBV5-6 to TRBJ1-1; 7 bases agree with TRBD1. This CDR3 spans 14 amino acids. The germline V gene encodes CDR1 SGHDT and CDR2 YYEEEE. The V segment lost 1 base and the J segment 3 bases; nucleotides outside the gene matches: 3. The CDR3 loop is CASSLNRGYTEAFF. CDR3 DNA: TGTGCCAGCAGCTTGAACAGGGGATACACTGAAGCTTTCTTT.

Turning to this clone: The junction differs from germline at one of its ends, possibly a read error. The chain joins TRBV7-7 to TRBJ2-5; 11 bases are shared with TRBD2. The length of the CDR3 is 16 residues. CDR1 is SSHAT and CDR2 is FNYEAQ in the germline V gene (reference sequence). The CDR3 DNA is TGTGCTAGCAGGCGGACTAGCGGGTCCTCCCAAGAGACCCAGTACTTC. Residues: CASRRTSGSSQETQYF. Based on the CDR3 plus reference TRBV7-7 and TRBJ2-5, the full variable domain is GAGVSQSPRYKVTKRGQDVTLRCDPISSHATLYWYQQALGQGPEFLTYFNYEAQPDKSGLPSDRFSAERPEGSISTLTIQRTEQRDSAMYRCASRRTSGSSQETQYFGPGTRLLVL.

V and J are TRBV30 and TRBJ1-6, with 8 positions matching TRBD1. CDR1 is GTSNPN, CDR2 SVGIG, per germline (reference sequence). V trimming: 1 base; J trimming: 7 bases; junction bases outside the gene matches: 9. The CDR3 is 16 amino acids. The CDR3 coding sequence is TGTGCCTGGAGTGGTGGGTGGACAGGGTTGAATTCACCCCTCCACTTT. It is translated as CAWSGGWTGLNSPLHF.

This clone occurred a few times. The chain carries TRBV4-1 and TRBJ1-5, with 7 bases fitting TRBD1. The length of the CDR3 is 16 residues. With V trimmed by 4 bases and J by 5 bases, 11 bases remained unmatched. The germline V gene encodes CDR1 MGHRA and CDR2 YSYEKL. Written as DNA, the CDR3 is TGCGCCAGCAGCCGGGGCGGAGGGGGCGAGGATCAGCCCCAGCATTTT. Translated: CASSRGGGGEDQPQHF.

The rearrangement uses TRBV28 and TRBJ1-5; D is possibly TRBD1 (6 bases). The ends were cut back, 4 bases at V and 1 base at J, with 11 bases in the middle. This CDR3 spans 15 amino acids. CDR1 and CDR2 from the germline V gene are MDHEN and SYDVKM. DNA of the CDR3: TGTGCCAGCAGTTACGACAGGCGGAGCAATCAGCCCCAGCATTTT. The encoded protein is CASSYDRRSNQPQHF.

The chain carries TRBV28 and TRBJ1-4; D possibly corresponds to TRBD1 (6 bases). The ends were cut back, 6 bases at V and 8 bases at J, with 16 bases in the middle. CDR1 and CDR2 from the germline V gene are MDHEN and SYDVKM. There are 14 residues in the CDR3. In nucleotides, the CDR3 is TGTGCCAGCAGGGAACAGGGTATTGGAGAAAAACTGTTTTTT. As protein: CASREQGIGEKLFF.

The rearrangement joins TRBV19 to TRBJ1-2; no clear D. CDR1 is LNHDA and CDR2 is SQIVND in the germline V gene (reference sequence). The germline V and J ends were trimmed by 0 bases and 7 bases, with 15 bases remaining between them. This CDR3 comprises 15 residues. The CDR3 spells CASSIDPVASLGYTF. The CDR3 coding sequence is TGTGCCAGTAGTATAGACCCCGTCGCAAGCCTTGGCTACACCTTC.